The 22 T cell receptor beta chains reported below all come from one sample, sequenced in a study of blood T cell repertoires in COVID-19. The assay was immunoSEQ multiplex PCR, and TCRdb's table has in-frame clones only and misses some. The profile covers 130,000 to 150,000 clones, with about 90% appearing a single time and roughly 35% taken by the ten largest. Sequencing was done on a sample of peripheral blood. These receptors all come from a man aged 50 to 59 who had recovered from COVID-19.

The chain recombines TRBV11-2 with TRBJ2-5; D is possibly TRBD2 (5 bases). The length of the CDR3 is 15 residues. Per germline, CDR1 SGHAT and CDR2 FQNNGV. The V gene lost 6 bases and the J gene lost 1 base, with 15 bases spanning the gap. DNA of the CDR3: TGTGCCAGCAGTACGTTGAGCGGTGCCCAAGAGACCCAGTACTTC. Encoded protein: CASSTLSGAQETQYF.

The chain links TRBV18 to TRBJ2-7, with TRBD1 matching over 8 bases. The germline gives CDR1 KGHSH, CDR2 LQKENI. This CDR3 is built from 14 residues. V was clipped by 3 bases and J by 5 bases; unmatched bases: 6. The CDR3 region has the DNA TGTGCCAGCTCACCCCGGGACAGGATCGACGAGCAGTACTTC. It encodes CASSPRDRIDEQYF. Supplemented by reference TRBV18 and TRBJ2-7, the full variable domain reads NAGVMQNPRHLVRRRGQEARLRCSPMKGHSHVYWYRQLPEEGLKFMVYLQKENIIDESGMPKERFSAEFPKEGPSILRIQQVVRGDSAAYFCASSPRDRIDEQYFGPGTRLTVT.

The CDR3 coding sequence is TGTGCCAGCAGCCCGAGGAGCAGGGATCCCTATGGCTACACCTTC. Its protein is CASSPRSRDPYGYTF. The V gene is TRBV7-2, the J gene TRBJ1-2, with a tentative D call TRBD1 (5 bases). Germline CDR1 and CDR2: SGHTA and FQGNSA. V shed 5 bases and J shed 4 bases, with 17 bases lying between them. The CDR3 is 15 residues long.

This clone was seen once. The chain carries TRBV7-6 and TRBJ2-7, with 7 nucleotides matching TRBD2. The CDR3 loop spans 15 amino acids. After removal of 4 bases from V and 4 bases from J, the junction contained 10 bases not matched to a gene. Germline values: CDR1 SGHVS, CDR2 FNYEAQ. The CDR3 DNA is TGTGCCAGCAGCTCCCGCCCGGGGAGGGAATACGAGCAGTACTTC. Translation gives CASSSRPGREYEQYF.

V and J are TRBV7-9 and TRBJ2-2; TRBD2 is a possible D gene (6 bases). V was clipped by 5 bases and J by 1 base, with 17 bases between them. The length of the CDR3 is 17 residues. Germline values: CDR1 SEHNR, CDR2 FQNEAQ (reference sequence). This chain's CDR3 is CASSKSGLARNTGELFF. The CDR3 DNA sequence: TGTGCCAGCAGCAAGTCGGGGCTAGCGAGGAACACCGGGGAGCTGTTTTTT. The full variable domain, rest sourced from reference TRBV7-9 and TRBJ2-2, is DTGVSQNPRHKITKRGQNVTFRCDPISEHNRLYWYRQTLGQGPEFLTYFQNEAQLEKSRLLSDRFSAERPKGSFSTLEIQRTEQGDSAMYLCASSKSGLARNTGELFFGEGSRLTVL.

The chain uses TRBV11-2 and TRBJ2-2; D is possibly TRBD2 (5 bases). This CDR3 has 15 residues. V lost 10 bases and J 0 bases, leaving 15 bases between the germline ends. Germline-derived CDR1 and CDR2 are SGHAT and FQNNGV. The CDR3 loop is CATAQNSANTGELFF. In DNA, the CDR3 is TGTGCCACCGCTCAAAATAGCGCGAACACCGGGGAGCTGTTTTTT. The whole variable domain, remainder taken from reference TRBV11-2 and TRBJ2-2, is EAGVAQSPRYKIIEKRQSVAFWCNPISGHATLYWYQQILGQGPKLLIQFQNNGVVDDSQLPKDRFSAERLKGVDSTLKIQPAKLEDSAVYLCATAQNSANTGELFFGEGSRLTVL.

This chain uses TRBV7-9 with TRBJ1-6, with 10 nucleotides matching TRBD1. The V and J ends lost 0 bases and 9 bases, in that order; junction bases with no gene match: 11. Germline V gene sequence: CDR1 SEHNR, CDR2 FQNEAQ (reference sequence). The CDR3 runs to 18 residues. The CDR3 DNA reads TGTGCCAGCAGCTTAGCCTTGGGCCCTAGGGACAGGGGTTCACCCCTCCACTTT. Its protein is CASSLALGPRDRGSPLHF.

J is TRBJ1-1 and V is TRBV7-9, with 7 positions matching TRBD1. The J segment lost 4 bases and the V segment lost 0 bases, leaving 2 bases of the junction unmatched. CDR3 size: 14 residues. The germline CDR1 and CDR2 sequences are SEHNR and FQNEAQ (reference sequence). The CDR3 here is CASSLAPGGTEAFF. The CDR3 DNA reads TGTGCCAGCAGCTTAGCCCCAGGGGGCACTGAAGCTTTCTTT.

The chain uses TRBV30 and TRBJ1-2, with 9 bases lining up with TRBD1. Germline V gives CDR1 GTSNPN, CDR2 SVGIG (reference sequence). The CDR3 consists of 17 residues. J lost 6 bases, V lost 3 bases, and 17 bases had no gene match. This CDR3 reads CAWRITAGQGGLNGYTF. CDR3 nucleotides: TGTGCCTGGAGGATTACAGCGGGACAGGGAGGACTAAATGGCTACACCTTC.

This chain connects TRBV7-2 to TRBJ1-2, with D possibly being TRBD1 (5 bases). Germline lookup yields CDR1 SGHTA and CDR2 FQGNSA. Trimming removed 4 bases at V and 4 bases at J, with 13 bases between. This CDR3 comprises 14 residues. CDR3 bases: TGTGCCAGCAGCTCGCAGGGTAACGGCTATGGCTACACCTTC. This translates into CASSSQGNGYGYTF.

This clone has a handful of counts. V and J are TRBV20-1 and TRBJ2-7; D unresolved. Per the germline V gene, CDR1 is DFQATT and CDR2 is SNEGSKA (reference sequence). Trimming removed 3 bases at V and 7 bases at J, with 16 bases between. The CDR3 covers 13 residues. The DNA of the CDR3 is TGCAGTGCTAGTGGGCAGTTTTCTGGTGAGCAGTACTTC. It specifies CSASGQFSGEQYF.

The chain couples TRBV29-1 to TRBJ2-3; tentative D call: TRBD1 (5 bases). CDR3 length: 14 residues. V lost 6 bases to trimming and J lost 1 base, with 14 bases between them. CDR1 and CDR2 from the germline V gene are SQVTM and ANQGSEA. The CDR3 spells CSVGLRVGTDTQYF. In DNA form, the CDR3 reads TGCAGCGTCGGGCTCAGGGTCGGCACAGATACGCAGTATTTT.

This chain links TRBV6-6 with TRBJ1-4, with 7 bases aligning to TRBD1. The CDR3 runs to 15 residues. Germline V gene sequence: CDR1 MNHNY, CDR2 SVGAGI (reference sequence). J was trimmed by 7 bases and V by 7 bases; bases with no gene match: 12. For the CDR3, the DNA is TGTGCCAGCAAACCAGACAGGGCCTTTACTGAAAAACTGTTTTTT. Encoded protein: CASKPDRAFTEKLFF.

The CDR3 DNA reads as TGTGCCACCAGCAGTCACAGGGGAACTAATGAAAAACTGTTTTTT. This codes for CATSSHRGTNEKLFF. The chain recombines TRBV15 with TRBJ1-4; the match to TRBD1 covers 7 bases. This CDR3 is 15 amino acids long. Germline loops: CDR1 LNHNV, CDR2 YYDKDF (reference sequence). V was clipped by 3 bases and J by 1 base; unmatched bases: 2.

The count of this clone is one. The rearrangement links TRBV7-2 to TRBJ2-1; D is undetermined. V shed 3 bases and J shed 7 bases, with 10 bases lying between them. CDR3 length: 13 residues. CDR1 is SGHTA, CDR2 FQGNSA, per germline. The CDR3 bases are TGTGCCAGCAGCTTGATTCGGGTAAATGAGCAGTTCTTC. Translating it yields CASSLIRVNEQFF.

The CDR3 DNA reads TGTGCCAGCAGTTCAGGGTACTCCTATAATTCACCCCTCCACTTT. Protein product: CASSSGYSYNSPLHF. The chain uses TRBV13 and TRBJ1-6, with D tentatively TRBD1 (5 bases). Per the germline V gene, CDR1 is PRHDT and CDR2 is FYEKMQ (reference sequence). Trimming left V 6 bases short and J 0 bases short, with 9 bases between. CDR3 length equals 15 residues.

V and J are TRBV30 and TRBJ1-1, with a tentative D call TRBD1 (5 bases). Looked up from germline, CDR1 is GTSNPN and CDR2 is SVGIG (reference sequence). This CDR3 comprises 12 residues. Trimming took 6 bases from V and 6 from J, leaving 14 bases between them. The CDR3 nucleotides are TGTGCCTGCCACGATTGGGGGGCTGAAGCTTTCTTT. Encoded protein: CACHDWGAEAFF.

V is TRBV5-4 and J is TRBJ1-6; TRBD1 aligns across 10 bases. V lost 3 bases and J lost 7; bases outside the gene matches: 1. Germline V gene sequence: CDR1 SGHNT, CDR2 YYREEE (reference sequence). This CDR3 region has 14 residues. CDR3 loop: CASSWDRGNSPLHF. CDR3 coding DNA: TGTGCCAGCAGCTGGGACAGGGGCAATTCACCCCTCCACTTT.

The chain employs TRBV5-1 and TRBJ1-1; TRBD1 is a possible D gene (5 bases). Trimming shortened V by 1 base and J by 1 base, and 17 bases separated the two germline ends. The germline gives CDR1 SGHRS, CDR2 YFSETQ. The CDR3 totals 17 residues. The CDR3 DNA reads TGCGCCAGCAGCTTGTTTTTTTCGGGGGTCGCGAACACTGAAGCTTTCTTT. It is translated as CASSLFFSGVANTEAFF. Complete variable domain (other parts from reference TRBV5-1 and TRBJ1-1): KAGVTQTPRYLIKTRGQQVTLSCSPISGHRSVSWYQQTPGQGLQFLFEYFSETQRNKGNFPGRFSGRQFSNSRSEMNVSTLELGDSALYLCASSLFFSGVANTEAFFGQGTRLTVV.

The J gene is TRBJ2-7, the V gene TRBV7-2; TRBD1 aligns across 7 bases. Germline V lookup: CDR1 SGHTA, CDR2 FQGNSA. Trimming removed 5 bases from V and 1 base from J; junction bases left unmatched: 14. The CDR3 extends over 17 amino acids. The CDR3 spells CASSPTVGRGRSYEQYF. The DNA for the CDR3 is TGTGCCAGCAGCCCGACCGTGGGAAGGGGGCGATCCTACGAGCAGTACTTC.

The rearrangement joins TRBV5-5 to TRBJ1-5; no clear D gene. Trimming removed 1 base at V and 1 base at J, with 6 bases between. Looked up from germline, CDR1 is SGHKS and CDR2 is YYEKEE (reference sequence). This CDR3 is 14 amino acids long. The CDR3 region has the DNA TGTGCCAGCAGCTTGTGGCGGAGCAATCAGCCCCAGCATTTT. Protein: CASSLWRSNQPQHF.

In DNA, the CDR3 is TGTGCCAGCTCACCCCAGGGGGCGAGGAATTCACCCCTCCACTTT. Its translation: CASSPQGARNSPLHF. The gene calls are TRBV18 and TRBJ1-6; 8 positions match TRBD1. The CDR3 sequence is 15 residues long. The V and J ends lost 3 bases and 7 bases, in that order; junction bases with no gene match: 5. Looked up from germline, CDR1 is KGHSH and CDR2 is LQKENI.